A selection of T cell receptor beta chains follows, all from one sample in a study of blood T cell repertoires in COVID-19. The table came from immunoSEQ multiplex PCR; TCRdb's copy has only in-frame clones and leaves some out. The sample carries about 140,000 clones, approximately 86% recorded once. Sequencing was performed on peripheral blood. The origin of the receptors is a human donor in a cohort sampled during active COVID-19. Each CDR3 is given with its conserved first and last residue.

TRBV21-1	CASSKGLQGKPSNQPQHF
TRBV29-1	CSVWDNYNEQFF
TRBV3-1/TRBV3-2	CASSQFSWAGRKAKNIQYF
TRBV5-4	CASSLVRDRGSEQYF
TRBV15	CATSRVQGREPQHF
TRBV2	CASSASGGAYNEQFF
TRBV2	CASFGGGAVYGYTF
TRBV18	CASSSRAGGLAKNIQYF
TRBV5-6	CASSATGTDTQYF
TRBV2	CASRSGGGAYNEQFF
TRBV10-3	CAISDGSATDTQYF
TRBV3-1/TRBV3-2	CASSRTGAHYEQYF
TRBV4-1	CASSQPTRGRPEQFF
TRBV28	CASRASYEQYF
TRBV7-8	CASSLRGRDRASNEQFF
TRBV5-1	CASSLASGSTDTQYF
TRBV7-9	CASSFTGGYTEAFF
TRBV10-1	CASSIGTGTYEQYF
TRBV4-1	CASTGPSGQFF
TRBV19	CASRTGISYEQYF
TRBV5-1	CASSREGEQYF
TRBV10-3	CATMFGTGDSPLHF
TRBV14	CASSPTRARNTEAFF
TRBV28	CASSLAGTGTDTQYF
TRBV27	CASRLAEAYEQYF
TRBV27	CASSPRGFSYNEQFF
TRBV4-1	CASSQRLAGGRVYDEQFF
TRBV7-2	CASSTRERVTYGYTF
TRBV28	CASTNGGETQYF
TRBV7-8	CASSLDGFGGFDTQYF
TRBV6-6	CASSYQTDTQYF
TRBV15	CATSAGLKDTQYF
TRBV5-1	CASRTAGQEEYGYTF
TRBV19	CASSPGQPISLWTQYF
TRBV11-2	CASSLGLEGEQYF
TRBV9	CASSKGTGRLYNEQFF
TRBV2	CASKGSLAGTDTQYF
TRBV12-2	CASRPIRDRIYEQYF
TRBV27	CASSPRTSGGYEQYF
TRBV21-1	CASSKGEGHYGYTF
TRBV7-3	CASSKTGDPNKNIQYF
TRBV28	CASTTANRREQYF
TRBV19	CASRRGGTSSYEQYF
TRBV9	CASSVGLLVEDTQYF
TRBV5-1	CASTSGGGYNEQFF
TRBV5-8	CASSHHRTSLGPYEQYF
TRBV4-1	CASSQDYGDRGLHGYTF
TRBV3-1/TRBV3-2	CASSQGQGPQPQHF
TRBV5-1	CASRSSSYEQYF
TRBV4-2	CASSQLMRTGGEKLFF
TRBV28	CASGSGTLNTGELFF
TRBV5-1	CASSLRGGEQETQYF
TRBV2	CASSQRTTYATNEKLFF
TRBV28	CASSFLGGAKETQYF
TRBV2	CASSAAYTGELFF